This T cell receptor beta chain was recorded in a study of T-cell reconstitution after alpha-beta-depleted transplantation in children. The CDR3 is 14 residues long. Germline V CDR1 and CDR2: SGDLS, YYNGEE. With V trimmed by 5 bases and J by 7 bases, 3 bases remained unmatched. This clonotype was found a few times. Unique molecular identifiers were used in preparing the TCRbeta library. TCRdb re-called the PCR reads through MiXCR, storing one row per CDR3 protein. The data hold around 400,000 distinct CDR3 sequences, with around 20% observed a single time. The chain recombines TRBV9 with TRBJ2-2, with 12 positions matching TRBD2. This sequence originates from a human donor who donated a stem cell graft to a child with acute myeloid leukemia. The sample in question was PBMCs from the stem cell graft donor, obtained from the stem cell graft. In nucleotides, the CDR3 is TGTGCCAGCAGGACTAGCGGGAGCGGCGGGGAGCTGTTTTTT. This encodes CASRTSGSGGELFF.